These 20 T cell receptor beta chains came from one sample sequenced in a study of identical twins. TCRdb fed the 5' RACE reads into MiXCR, producing one record per CDR3 protein. There are around 160,000 distinct CDR3 sequences in the sample; approximately 4% occur only once, and roughly 8% lies in the top ten. Sequencing used memory T cells sorted from blood. The receptors stem from a man aged 18 to 29 in good health.

This clonotype was seen at least ten times. The chain carries TRBV10-3 and TRBJ2-2; D is perhaps TRBD2 (7 bases). Trimming removed 7 bases from V and 1 base from J, with 16 bases in between. The CDR3 runs 16 residues. Germline CDR1 is ENHRY and CDR2 is SYGVKD. Written as DNA, the CDR3 is TGTGCCATCAAGGGGGTTATAGCGGGGAACACCGGGGAGCTGTTTTTT. This translates into CAIKGVIAGNTGELFF.

This clonotype occurred many times. The chain uses TRBV11-2 and TRBJ2-2, with TRBD1 matching 7 bases. Losses at the gene ends were 4 bases for V and 6 bases for J; bases not matched to a gene: 8. CDR3 size: 15 residues. CDR1 and CDR2 from the germline V gene are SGHAT and FQNNGV. For the CDR3, the DNA is TGTGCCAGCAGCTGGGTACAGGGGCGGGCCGGGGAGCTGTTTTTT. Translating gives CASSWVQGRAGELFF.

This clonotype was detected ten times or more. V and J are TRBV7-9 and TRBJ2-3; 9 bases align to TRBD1. Trimming removed 1 base from V and 3 bases from J; junction bases left unmatched: 2. The CDR3 is made up of 15 amino acids. The germline V gene has CDR1 SEHNR and CDR2 FQNEAQ (reference sequence). Here the CDR3 reads CASSLDRGLTDTQYF. CDR3 coding DNA: TGTGCCAGCAGCTTAGACAGGGGGCTTACAGATACGCAGTATTTT.

This clonotype has ten or more counts. The genes are TRBV20-1 and TRBJ2-7, with 9 bases lining up with TRBD2. The V and J ends lost 3 bases and 0 bases, in that order; junction bases with no gene match: 6. The CDR3 runs 15 residues. The germline V gene encodes CDR1 DFQATT and CDR2 SNEGSKA (reference sequence). The CDR3 is CSASSPSGASYEQYF. In DNA form, the CDR3 reads TGCAGTGCTAGTTCCCCTAGCGGGGCCTCCTACGAGCAGTACTTC.

The sample holds many counts of this clonotype. The V call is TRBV19, the J call TRBJ1-5; 10 bases are a match to TRBD1. This CDR3 contains 15 residues. The V segment lost 5 bases and the J segment 9 bases; nucleotides outside the gene matches: 10. The germline V gene has CDR1 LNHDA and CDR2 SQIVND (reference sequence). This CDR3 reads CASSAPGTGDGPQHF. The CDR3 DNA reads TGTGCCAGTAGTGCCCCCGGGACAGGGGATGGGCCCCAGCATTTT.

This clonotype was counted ten times or more. The chain is built from TRBV12-3 or TRBV12-4 and TRBJ2-1; D remains ambiguous. CDR3 length: 16 residues. V gave up 4 bases and J gave up 3 bases, with 16 bases separating them. CDR3 DNA sequence: TGTGCCAGCAGTTCCCCGCTAGGGAAGGACTACAATGAGCAGTTCTTC. Translation: CASSSPLGKDYNEQFF.

This clonotype was observed at least ten times. V usage is TRBV20-1 and J usage is TRBJ2-5, with no clear D. Germline loops: CDR1 DFQATT, CDR2 SNEGSKA (reference sequence). This CDR3 region has 13 residues. V gave up 1 base and J gave up 5 bases, with 11 bases separating them. Here the CDR3 DNA reads TGCAGTGCTAGAGGCCAGCACCGGGAGACCCAGTACTTC. This translates into CSARGQHRETQYF.

There are many counts of this clonotype. The chain uses TRBV7-9 and TRBJ2-1; TRBD2 matches 7 bases. CDR3 length equals 14 residues. J was trimmed by 6 bases and V by 3 bases; bases with no gene match: 5. Per germline, CDR1 SEHNR and CDR2 FQNEAQ (reference sequence). The CDR3 DNA reads as TGTGCCAGCAGCTTGTCCGGGACTACCAATGAGCAGTTCTTC. It translates to CASSLSGTTNEQFF.

This clonotype was counted many times. The rearrangement joins TRBV9 to TRBJ1-1; 8 nucleotides match TRBD1. CDR3 length equals 15 residues. Trimming took 0 bases from V and 5 from J; bases not matched to a gene: 6. Germline lookup yields CDR1 SGDLS and CDR2 YYNGEE. This chain's CDR3 is CASSVGNRGTTEAFF. CDR3 in DNA: TGTGCCAGCAGCGTAGGTAACAGGGGGACGACTGAAGCTTTCTTT. Full variable domain (outside the CDR3, taken from reference TRBV9 and TRBJ1-1): DSGVTQTPKHLITATGQRVTLRCSPRSGDLSVYWYQQSLDQGLQFLIQYYNGEERAKGNILERFSAQQFPDLHSELNLSSLELGDSALYFCASSVGNRGTTEAFFGQGTRLTVV.

This clonotype has a count of ten or more. The rearrangement links TRBV4-2 to TRBJ1-5; 7 nucleotides agree with TRBD1. J gave up 6 bases and V 0 bases, and 8 bases lay outside the gene matches. Germline V gene sequence: CDR1 LGHNA, CDR2 YNFKEQ. This CDR3 comprises 16 residues. CDR3 DNA sequence: TGTGCCAGCAGCCAAGACCCAGGGGGGATCGGTCAGCCCCAGCATTTT. Translating it yields CASSQDPGGIGQPQHF.

This clonotype was observed many times. This sequence joins TRBV5-1 and TRBJ2-5, with D perhaps TRBD1 (6 bases). The CDR3 length is 11 residues. Trimming took off 0 bases at V and 9 bases at J, with 6 bases between the two ends. Germline lookup yields CDR1 SGHRS and CDR2 YFSETQ. The CDR3 DNA reads as TGCGCCAGCAGCTTGGAGGGGGCCCAGTACTTC. Its protein is CASSLEGAQYF.

About this clonotype itself: Given a much more abundant clone one base away, this may be a read error. This CDR3 fails to terminate in the conserved phenylalanine or tryptophan, so it likely reflects a read error. The J gene is TRBJ1-2, the V gene TRBV14; D possibly corresponds to TRBD1 (6 bases). The V end was cut by 2 bases, the J end by 1 base, with 20 bases between. Germline lookup yields CDR1 SGHDN and CDR2 FVKESK. This CDR3 contains 18 residues. DNA for the CDR3: TGTGCCAGCAGCCAATTTGCCCTCCCGGGGGCCTTTAACTATGGCTACACCTGC. It specifies CASSQFALPGAFNYGYTC.

The V gene is TRBV25-1, the J gene TRBJ1-2; D is perhaps TRBD1 (5 bases). Trimming left V 2 bases short and J 13 bases short, with 11 bases between. CDR3 length: 11 residues. Germline V gene data show CDR1 as MGHDK and CDR2 as SYGVNS. The CDR3 DNA reads TGTGCCAGCAGTGAAGGGGGGAAGCTCACCTTC. Translation gives CASSEGGKLTF.

The table lists this clonotype with many counts. The V and J genes are TRBV7-9 and TRBJ1-1, with TRBD1 matching 8 bases. From germline, CDR1 is SEHNR and CDR2 FQNEAQ (reference sequence). Trimming took 6 bases from V and 1 from J; bases not matched to a gene: 7. CDR3 length equals 15 residues. Here the CDR3 DNA reads TGTGCCAGCAGACATCAGGGGGCTGGGAACACTGAAGCTTTCTTT. Amino acid sequence: CASRHQGAGNTEAFF.

This clonotype was observed many times. The J gene is TRBJ2-2, the V gene TRBV7-2, with TRBD2 matching 10 bases. CDR3 length: 15 amino acids. Trimming removed 3 bases from V and 6 bases from J; junction bases left unmatched: 4. Germline V gene sequence: CDR1 SGHTA, CDR2 FQGNSA. As DNA, the CDR3 is TGTGCCAGCAGCTTCCTAGCGGGAGTCGCCGGGGAGCTGTTTTTT. Protein: CASSFLAGVAGELFF.

This clonotype has at least ten counts. The rearrangement joins TRBV20-1 to TRBJ2-1, with 7 positions matching TRBD2. Looked up from germline, CDR1 is DFQATT and CDR2 is SNEGSKA (reference sequence). CDR3 length: 14 amino acids. J lost 9 bases, V lost 0 bases, and 8 bases had no gene match. The CDR3 sequence: CSARDVGRRPEQFF. In DNA, the CDR3 is TGCAGTGCTAGAGATGTCGGGAGGCGGCCTGAGCAGTTCTTC.

Ten or more counts support this clonotype. The V gene is TRBV29-1, the J gene TRBJ2-2; no clear D gene. Trimming left V 3 bases short and J 6 bases short, with 8 bases between. CDR3 length: 12 amino acids. Germline assignment: CDR1 SQVTM and CDR2 ANQGSEA. The CDR3 sequence is CSVDGQAGELFF. CDR3 DNA: TGCAGCGTTGATGGCCAGGCCGGGGAGCTGTTTTTT.

In this sample, this clonotype turned up many times. The CDR3 DNA reads as TGCGCCAGCAGCTCGTACGGGGCCGCAGATACGCAGTATTTT. It translates to CASSSYGAADTQYF. This rearrangement joins TRBV5-1 to TRBJ2-3; D might be TRBD1 or TRBD2, each matching 5 bases. Trimming left V 3 bases short and J 4 bases short, with 12 bases between. CDR1 is SGHRS and CDR2 is YFSETQ in the germline V gene. The length of the CDR3 is 14 residues.

Ten or more counts support this clonotype. CDR3 in amino acids: CAISESGRQINQPQHF. DNA for the CDR3: TGTGCCATCAGTGAGTCGGGACGACAGATAAATCAGCCCCAGCATTTT. V usage is TRBV10-3 and J usage is TRBJ1-5; a possible D gene is TRBD1 (5 bases). V was clipped by 0 bases and J by 4 bases, with 13 bases between them. In germline, CDR1 is ENHRY, CDR2 SYGVKD. This CDR3 is 16 amino acids long.

A few counts support this clonotype. The rearrangement uses TRBV12-3 or TRBV12-4 and TRBJ1-1; D gene unclear. The CDR3 is made up of 12 amino acids. Between the trimmed V and J ends, which lost 6 bases and 2 bases, there was a span of 7 bases. For the CDR3, the DNA is TGTGCCAGCAGCCGGGATAACACTGAAGCTTTCTTT. The encoded protein is CASSRDNTEAFF.